The source of this T cell receptor beta chain is a study of cytomegalovirus exposure and HLA in healthy donors. Study context: The same platform used for the 500 to 850 first-cohort repertoires was also used for the 120 or so validation repertoires, as a later analysis reported.

This table comes from immunoSEQ multiplex PCR, and its TCRdb copy is limited to in-frame clones, with some not included. The sample lists about 200,000 clones, almost 90% occurring once. Germline V gene lookup returns CDR1 SGHNT and CDR2 YYREEE (reference sequence). The CDR3 covers 15 residues. The ends lost 4 bases at V and 5 bases at J; junction bases unmatched: 10. The sequenced material came from PBMCs. This TCR was sampled from a woman younger than 35 in good health and CMV-seronegative. This chain links TRBV5-4 with TRBJ2-3, with 7 bases aligning to TRBD1. The CDR3 nucleotides are TGTGCCAGCAGCCGCGACAGGGTGGCTGTAGATACGCAGTATTTT. Protein sequence: CASSRDRVAVDTQYF.